A single sample is the source of the 32 T cell receptor beta chains below, sequenced in a study of T cells in Graves' hyperthyroidism and ophthalmopathy. Using RNA transcripts as the source, TCR beta CDR3 regions were amplified. With the HTBI primer set, the TCR CDR3 went through a first round of RT-PCR. TCRdb used MiXCR to reprocess the multiplex PCR reads, holding one entry per CDR3 protein. The sample lists 540,000 or so distinct CDR3 sequences, under 60% occurring once. The sample taken for sequencing was peripheral blood or thyroid tissue (not recorded which). The receptors were gathered from an adult woman with Graves' disease, either hyperthyroidism or ophthalmopathy (not recorded which).

The gene calls are TRBV29-1 and TRBJ2-5, with 7 bases identical to TRBD2. This CDR3 contains 16 residues. CDR1 SQVTM and CDR2 ANQGSEA come from the germline V gene. The V and J ends lost 4 bases and 2 bases, in that order; junction bases with no gene match: 13. The CDR3 region has the DNA TGCAGCGTTGTTATAGCGGGTGGGACTTTACAAGAGACCCAGTACTTC. Protein product: CSVVIAGGTLQETQYF.

The CDR3 spells CASSYSKQERNEKLFF. The CDR3 nucleotides read TGTGCCAGCAGTTACTCCAAACAGGAGAGGAATGAAAAACTGTTTTTT. The gene calls are TRBV25-1 and TRBJ1-4; tentatively, D is TRBD1 (5 bases). Trimming removed 5 bases from V and 5 bases from J, with 18 bases in between. Germline lookup yields CDR1 MGHDK and CDR2 SYGVNS. This CDR3 is 16 amino acids long. Variable domain in full (rest from reference TRBV25-1 and TRBJ1-4): EADIYQTPRYLVIGTGKKITLECSQTMGHDKMYWYQQDPGMELHLIHYSYGVNSTEKGDLSSESTVSRIRTEHFPLTLESARPSHTSQYLCASSYSKQERNEKLFFGSGTQLSVL.

This clonotype appeared a few times. Here the CDR3 DNA reads TGTGCCATCACGCCGGGACCGGGTCGGGAGACCCAGTACTTC. It specifies CAITPGPGRETQYF. V is TRBV10-3 and J is TRBJ2-5; tentatively, D is TRBD1 or TRBD2 (5 bases each). The CDR3 consists of 14 residues. V lost 7 bases and J lost 5, with 17 bases in between. CDR1 is ENHRY and CDR2 is SYGVKD in the germline V gene.

This clonotype has at least ten counts. V is TRBV2 and J is TRBJ1-5, with D unclear. Germline V gives CDR1 SNHLY, CDR2 FYNNEI. The CDR3 is 16 amino acids. The germline V and J ends were trimmed by 3 bases and 0 bases, with 12 bases remaining between them. CDR3 loop: CASSDLGVDSNQPQHF. CDR3 coding DNA: TGTGCCAGCAGTGACCTAGGTGTAGATAGCAATCAGCCCCAGCATTTT. The entire variable domain, with the rest obtained from reference TRBV2 and TRBJ1-5, is as follows: EPEVTQTPSHQVTQMGQEVILRCVPISNHLYFYWYRQILGQKVEFLVSFYNNEISEKSEIFDDQFSVERPDGSNFTLKIRSTKLEDSAMYFCASSDLGVDSNQPQHFGDGTRLSIL.

This chain uses TRBV12-3 or TRBV12-4 with TRBJ2-2, with a possible D match to TRBD1 (5 bases). V dropped 5 bases and J dropped 8 bases, with 12 bases sitting between them. The CDR3 consists of 13 residues. The CDR3 bases are TGTGCCAGCAGTCTACAGGATATAGGGGAGCTGTTTTTT. Its protein is CASSLQDIGELFF.

This clonotype occurred once. This sequence joins TRBV14 and TRBJ1-6, with D unresolved. CDR1 and CDR2 from the germline V gene are SGHDN and FVKESK. The ends were cut back, 4 bases at V and 4 bases at J, with 8 bases in the middle. The CDR3 is made up of 14 amino acids. The CDR3 bases are TGTGCCAGCAGCCGCCGACGGTATAATTCACCCCTCCACTTT. Its translation is CASSRRRYNSPLHF.

This clonotype was counted many times. In DNA form, the CDR3 reads TGTGCCAGCAGCTTAATGGGGGGCGCGGGCACTGAAGCTTTCTTT. Translation: CASSLMGGAGTEAFF. The rearrangement links TRBV7-3 to TRBJ1-1, with D possibly being TRBD1 (6 bases). The CDR3 consists of 15 residues. The V end lost 1 base, the J end lost 4 bases, and 13 bases lay between the germline ends. CDR1 and CDR2 (germline): SGHTA, FQGTGA.

This chain links TRBV9 with TRBJ1-3; D unclear. Trimming left V 3 bases short and J 3 bases short, with 10 bases between. The CDR3 totals 14 residues. Germline lookup yields CDR1 SGDLS and CDR2 YYNGEE. As DNA, the CDR3 is TGTGCCAGCAGCGCCGGATATGGTGGAAACACCATATATTTT. This gives the protein CASSAGYGGNTIYF.

The gene calls are TRBV3-1 and TRBJ1-1; D unclear. The CDR3 sequence is 13 residues long. The V gene's germline CDR1 is LGHDT and CDR2 YNNKEL (reference sequence). Trimming left V 4 bases short and J 2 bases short, with 8 bases between. The CDR3 loop is CASSRLRNTEAFF. As DNA, the CDR3 is TGTGCCAGCAGCCGACTGCGCAACACTGAAGCTTTCTTT. Combining the CDR3 with reference TRBV3-1 and TRBJ1-1 gives the whole variable domain DTAVSQTPKYLVTQMGNDKSIKCEQNLGHDTMYWYKQDSKKFLKIMFSYNNKELIINETVPNRFSPKSPDKAHLNLHINSLELGDSAVYFCASSRLRNTEAFFGQGTRLTVV.

This clonotype was seen many times. This chain joins TRBV12-3 or TRBV12-4 and TRBJ2-7; 7 bases align to TRBD1. With 6 bases clipped from V and 6 bases from J, the junction kept 5 bases outside the gene matches. CDR3 length equals 12 residues. The CDR3 DNA reads as TGTGCCAGCAGCCCTGGACAGGTCGAGCAGTACTTC. Translating gives CASSPGQVEQYF.

In the case of this clonotype: A read error may explain this, as a much larger clone is one base away. The chain links TRBV19 to TRBJ1-5; possible D gene TRBD1, 5 bases. CDR1 is LNHDA and CDR2 is SQIVND in the germline V gene (reference sequence). Trimming took 5 bases from V and 5 from J, leaving 22 bases between them. The CDR3 contains 17 residues. CDR3 sequence reads: CASSGGRRYSLHQPQHF. CDR3 DNA sequence: TGTGCCAGTAGTGGGGGACGGCGGTATTCCCTCCATCAGCCCCAGCATTTT.

This sequence joins TRBV12-3 or TRBV12-4 and TRBJ2-7; D tentatively fits TRBD1 or TRBD2 (5 bases each). The CDR3 loop spans 15 amino acids. Trimming removed 7 bases at V and 1 base at J, with 17 bases between. CDR3 DNA sequence: TGTGCCAGCACCCCCACCGGGACGGGGTCCTACGAGCAGTACTTC. As protein: CASTPTGTGSYEQYF.

This clonotype was found many times. The chain links TRBV29-1 to TRBJ2-7; weak D call: TRBD2 (6 bases). V was clipped by 8 bases and J by 13 bases, with 24 bases between them. The V gene's germline CDR1 is SQVTM and CDR2 ANQGSEA. This CDR3 region has 12 residues. The CDR3 DNA reads TGCAGCCCCCATACGGGAGAGCGCCCCATTTACTTC. It encodes CSPHTGERPIYF.

In its sample, this clonotype was seen many times. V is TRBV4-1 and J is TRBJ1-1, with D unresolved. Germline loops: CDR1 MGHRA, CDR2 YSYEKL. CDR3 length equals 15 residues. V lost 1 base and J 0 bases, leaving 9 bases between the germline ends. The CDR3 sequence: CASSQGTDMNTEAFF. For the CDR3, the DNA is TGCGCCAGCAGCCAAGGAACCGATATGAACACTGAAGCTTTCTTT.

The V and J genes are TRBV2 and TRBJ2-5; TRBD2 aligns across 11 bases. The J segment lost 1 base and the V segment lost 8 bases, leaving 9 bases of the junction unmatched. Germline V lookup: CDR1 SNHLY, CDR2 FYNNEI. The CDR3 runs to 16 residues. DNA of the CDR3: TGTGCCAGCCGTGGGCTAGCGGGAGGCCTCCAAGAGACCCAGTACTTC. The encoded protein is CASRGLAGGLQETQYF.

This clonotype was recorded at least ten times. The chain combines TRBV7-8 with TRBJ2-7; TRBD2 aligns across 8 bases. Looked up from germline, CDR1 is SGHVS and CDR2 is FQNEAQ. V lost 5 bases and J lost 3; bases outside the gene matches: 6. The CDR3 loop spans 14 amino acids. The DNA of the CDR3 is TGTGCCAGCAGCCAGACGGGACTAGTCTACGAGCAGTACTTC. Its protein is CASSQTGLVYEQYF.

In its sample, this clonotype was seen many times. The chain is built from TRBV12-5 and TRBJ1-2; 7 bases are a match to TRBD1. Germline CDR1 LGHNT, CDR2 FRNRAP. The ends lost 6 bases at V and 7 bases at J; junction bases unmatched: 14. The CDR3 is 15 residues long. CDR3 amino acids: CASGNPPNDRAGYTF. Written as DNA, the CDR3 is TGTGCTAGTGGCAACCCTCCTAACGACAGGGCTGGCTACACCTTC.

The chain has TRBV19 and TRBJ1-5; D is perhaps TRBD1 (5 bases). Trimming pared 8 bases from V and 2 bases from J, leaving 13 bases between. Germline loops: CDR1 LNHDA, CDR2 SQIVND (reference sequence). This CDR3 is built from 14 residues. The CDR3 nucleotides read TGTGCCAGTCAGCGGGGAGGGGGCAATCAGCCCCAGCATTTT. This codes for CASQRGGGNQPQHF. The full variable domain, rest sourced from reference TRBV19 and TRBJ1-5, is DGGITQSPKYLFRKEGQNVTLSCEQNLNHDAMYWYRQDPGQGLRLIYYSQIVNDFQKGDIAEGYSVSREKKESFPLTVTSAQKNPTAFYLCASQRGGGNQPQHFGDGTRLSIL.

The chain employs TRBV12-3 or TRBV12-4 and TRBJ1-5; perhaps TRBD1 as D (5 bases). The CDR3 totals 15 residues. The V end lost 5 bases, the J end lost 6 bases, and 17 bases lay between the germline ends. CDR3 nucleotides: TGTGCCAGCAGTCCGGGGCCCTTGGGAGGTCAGCCCCAGCATTTT. This translates into CASSPGPLGGQPQHF.

This clonotype was observed at least ten times. The chain carries TRBV4-1 and TRBJ1-5; D is ambiguous. CDR1 is MGHRA, CDR2 YSYEKL, per germline. The germline V and J ends were trimmed by 6 bases and 3 bases, with 15 bases remaining between them. The CDR3 is 15 amino acids. Written as DNA, the CDR3 is TGCGCCAGCAGGATGACGGCAGTAGACAATCAGCCCCAGCATTTT. This gives the protein CASRMTAVDNQPQHF.

This clonotype was recorded at least ten times. The CDR3 bases are TGTGCCAGCAGTCAGGACAGCTCATCGACGGGCTACGAGCAGTACTTC. Translating gives CASSQDSSSTGYEQYF. The chain recombines TRBV2 with TRBJ2-7, with D possibly matching TRBD1 (6 bases). The CDR3 has 16 residues. V dropped 5 bases and J dropped 3 bases, with 20 bases sitting between them. In germline, CDR1 is SNHLY, CDR2 FYNNEI.

The rearrangement uses TRBV15 and TRBJ2-5; the match to TRBD1 covers 9 bases. The CDR3 has 17 amino acids. J was trimmed by 3 bases and V by 3 bases; bases with no gene match: 11. CDR1 and CDR2 from the germline V gene are LNHNV and YYDKDF (reference sequence). The CDR3 DNA sequence: TGTGCCACCAGCAGGGTTCAGGGACAGGGTCTTAAAGAGACCCAGTACTTC. Protein sequence: CATSRVQGQGLKETQYF.

About this clonotype: This may stem from a read error, because a much larger clone lies one nucleotide away. This chain uses TRBV7-6 with TRBJ2-2, with D possibly matching TRBD2 (6 bases). The CDR3 has 15 residues. Germline CDR1 reads SGHVS; CDR2 reads FNYEAQ. CDR3 residues: CTSSSQGGATGELFF. In nucleotides, the CDR3 is TGCACCAGCAGCAGTCAGGGAGGTGCCACCGGGGAGCTGTTTTTT.

This clonotype was recorded many times. This chain joins TRBV5-1 and TRBJ1-3, with D unresolved. Trimming removed 5 bases at V and 11 bases at J, with 14 bases between. Germline CDR1 reads SGHRS; CDR2 reads YFSETQ. CDR3 size: 12 residues. This CDR3 is CASSVMGSPIYF. CDR3 DNA: TGCGCCAGCAGTGTGATGGGTAGTCCCATATATTTT.

The chain uses TRBV24-1 and TRBJ2-1; either TRBD1 or TRBD2 may supply D (5 bases each). Germline CDR1 KGHDR, CDR2 SFDVKD. V was trimmed by 3 bases and J by 2 bases, leaving 10 bases between them. The CDR3 loop spans 15 amino acids. The CDR3 DNA sequence: TGTGCCACCAGTGATGGGGACCCCGCCTACAATGAGCAGTTCTTC. The encoded protein is CATSDGDPAYNEQFF.

In its sample, this clonotype was seen once. At one of its ends the junction is not consistent with the germline gene, which may arise from a read error. The chain joins TRBV10-3 to TRBJ1-1, with D uncertain. The germline gives CDR1 ENHRY, CDR2 SYGVKD. The CDR3 sequence is 14 residues long. This chain's CDR3 is CATSGGEVNTEAFF. CDR3 DNA sequence: TGTGCCACCAGTGGCGGAGAGGTGAACACTGAAGCTTTCTTT.

The chain employs TRBV20-1 and TRBJ2-3; 10 bases line up with TRBD2. This CDR3 is built from 14 residues. V lost 5 bases and J lost 0; bases outside the gene matches: 2. CDR1 is DFQATT and CDR2 is SNEGSKA in the germline V gene (reference sequence). CDR3 amino acids: CSAQTSGSTDTQYF. The DNA of the CDR3 is TGCAGTGCTCAGACTAGCGGGAGCACAGATACGCAGTATTTT.

At least ten counts were recorded for this clonotype. The chain recombines TRBV7-9 with TRBJ2-2; TRBD2 is a possible D gene (6 bases). The length of the CDR3 is 17 residues. Trimming left V 1 base short and J 3 bases short, with 15 bases between. Germline V CDR1 and CDR2: SEHNR, FQNEAQ (reference sequence). The DNA of the CDR3 is TGTGCCAGCAGCTTAGGACCAGCGGGTTGGGACACCGGGGAGCTGTTTTTT. It translates to CASSLGPAGWDTGELFF.

The sample holds many counts of this clonotype. V and J are TRBV6-1 and TRBJ2-7; tentatively, D is TRBD2 (7 bases). Trimming removed 10 bases at V and 5 bases at J, with 21 bases between. The CDR3 has 14 residues. CDR1 is MNHNS and CDR2 is SASEGT in the germline V gene. The CDR3 region is CAIPGGEGRNEQYF. DNA for the CDR3: TGTGCCATCCCGGGGGGCGAGGGGCGCAACGAGCAGTACTTC.

Notes on this clonotype: The CDR3 ends on some other residue instead of the conserved phenylalanine or tryptophan, so this is likely a read error. It is unclear where the CDR3 begins or ends on the DNA, so no DNA is shown, and the CDR3 is as TCRdb lists it. The chain joins TRBV15 to TRBJ2-2. The CDR3 extends over 15 residues, inclusive of both ends. Germline V gene data show CDR1 as LNHNV and CDR2 as YYDKDF (reference sequence). The CDR3: CATSRDTYGGLELLL.

The chain employs TRBV20-1 and TRBJ1-1; D may be TRBD1 (5 bases). Germline values: CDR1 DFQATT, CDR2 SNEGSKA (reference sequence). The length of the CDR3 is 13 residues. V was cut by 2 bases and J by 4 bases, with 11 bases left in between. This CDR3 is CSARSGGSTEAFF. The CDR3 DNA sequence: TGCAGTGCTAGAAGTGGGGGAAGCACTGAAGCTTTCTTT.

The chain carries TRBV29-1 and TRBJ2-7; TRBD1 is a possible D gene (5 bases). This CDR3 has 11 amino acids. Germline V gene sequence: CDR1 SQVTM, CDR2 ANQGSEA. Trimming pared 7 bases from V and 5 bases from J, leaving 12 bases between. The CDR3 is CSAWAGHEQYF. CDR3 in DNA: TGCAGCGCATGGGCAGGGCACGAGCAGTACTTC.